This T cell receptor (beta chain) was recorded in a study of radiation and T cells in renal cell carcinoma. The overall study: Nephrectomy followed 15 Gy stereotactic body radiation by 4 weeks.

Assay used: immunoSEQ multiplex PCR; TCRdb lists only in-frame clones, some missing. The table lists roughly 150,000 clones, roughly 90% of them singletons, with around 13% in the top ten. Study observations and caveats: Top tumor clonotypes rose in blood 2 weeks post-radiation, then contracted.

Concerning this clone: What it binds is unknown.

CDR1 and CDR2 (germline): KGHSH, LQKENI. The CDR3 has 13 residues. V lost 2 bases, J lost 9 bases, and 13 bases lay in between. Time point specified: blood 2 weeks post-SBRT. Treatment here: 15 Gy SBRT to primary tumor, nephrectomy 4 weeks later. After SBRT, blood was collected at 2 and 4 weeks, plus baseline. Clear cell pathology was present in this patient's renal cell carcinoma. The sequence came from a woman in her forties or fifties with renal cell carcinoma. Sequencing was performed on blood, taken from a patient whose treatment included radiotherapy and nephrectomy. J is TRBJ2-5 and V is TRBV18; the D is unclear. The CDR3 DNA reads as TGTGCCAGCTCACCAGGGCCCGAGGCGGCCCAGTACTTC. Amino acids: CASSPGPEAAQYF.